This paragraph reports one TCR beta chain. Its antigen is not known. The data belong to a study of cytomegalovirus exposure and HLA in healthy donors. Study as a whole: T cells numbering around 190 million yielded fewer than 140 million unique TCR beta sequences in an earlier analysis. Study results and limitations: Previous analysis showed most TCR beta V segments were productive about 87% or about 30% of the time. Later analysis reportedly placed an Asian-associated ancestry cluster below the approximately 700-donor mean in N-insertions.

In the PCR, 60 Vbeta and 13 Jbeta primers were used. The table came from immunoSEQ multiplex PCR; TCRdb's copy has only in-frame clones and leaves some out. The data contain roughly 120,000 clones, 77% of them singletons. The CDR3 is 13 residues long. The V gene's germline CDR1 is SGHVS and CDR2 FQNEAQ. V was pared by 5 bases and J by 0 bases, with 7 bases between. Despite likely unrecorded immune exposures, the donors were nominally healthy at the time of sampling. This TCR came from a young man in good health and CMV-seropositive. The chain is built from TRBV7-8 and TRBJ1-1; the D gene is possibly TRBD1 (5 bases). Sequencing was performed on PBMCs. CDR3 nucleotides: TGTGCCAGCAGCCCGGACATGAACACTGAAGCTTTCTTT. This gives the protein CASSPDMNTEAFF. The full variable domain, rest sourced from reference TRBV7-8 and TRBJ1-1, is GAGVSQSPRYKVAKRGQDVALRCDPISGHVSLFWYQQALGQGPEFLTYFQNEAQLDKSGLPSDRFFAERPEGSVSTLKIQRTQQEDSAVYLCASSPDMNTEAFFGQGTRLTVV.